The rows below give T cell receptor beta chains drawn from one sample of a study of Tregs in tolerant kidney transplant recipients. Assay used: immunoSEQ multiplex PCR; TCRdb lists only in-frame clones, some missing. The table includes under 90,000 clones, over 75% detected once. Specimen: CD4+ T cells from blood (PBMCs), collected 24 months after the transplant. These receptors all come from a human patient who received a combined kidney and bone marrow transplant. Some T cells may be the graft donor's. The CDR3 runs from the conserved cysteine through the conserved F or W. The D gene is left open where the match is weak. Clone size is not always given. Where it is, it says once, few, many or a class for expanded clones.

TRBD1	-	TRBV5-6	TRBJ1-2	TGTGCCAGCAGCTTGATACAGGGGTACCGAAACTATGGCTACACCTTC	CASSLIQGYRNYGYTF
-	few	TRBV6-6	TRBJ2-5	TGTGCCAGCAGTTACCGACAGGCGACCCAAGAGACCCAGTACTTC	CASSYRQATQETQYF
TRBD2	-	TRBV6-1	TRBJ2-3	TGTGCCAGCAGTGCCAGACTAGCGGGGACGGATACGCAGTATTTT	CASSARLAGTDTQYF
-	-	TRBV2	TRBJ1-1	TGTGCCAGCAAGGTGGGGCTGGACACTGAAGCTTTCTTT	CASKVGLDTEAFF
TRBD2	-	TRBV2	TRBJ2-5	TGTGCCAGCACCCGGACTAGCGGGGCGGGAGAGACCCAGTACTTC	CASTRTSGAGETQYF
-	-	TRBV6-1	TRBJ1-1	TGTGCCAGCAGTGTCCGGGGGGCGCCCCCGACTGAAGCTTTCTTT	CASSVRGAPPTEAFF
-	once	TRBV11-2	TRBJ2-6	TGTGCCAGCAGTCTCCGGTATTTGAAACTCTCTGGGGCCAACGTCCTGACTTTC	CASSLRYLKLSGANVLTF
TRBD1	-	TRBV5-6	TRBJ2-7	TGTGCCAGCAGGTATACAGACAGGGACTACGAGCAGTACTTC	CASRYTDRDYEQYF
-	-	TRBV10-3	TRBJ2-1	TGTGCCATCAGACCAACAGAAGACTCCTACAATGAGCAGTTCTTC	CAIRPTEDSYNEQFF
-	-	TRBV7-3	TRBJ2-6	TGTGCCAGCAGCCTACAGGGAGCGTCAGGGGCCAACGTCCTGACTTTC	CASSLQGASGANVLTF
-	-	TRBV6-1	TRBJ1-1	TGTGCCAGCACTTGGGGGGTCATGAACACTGAAGCTTTCTTT	CASTWGVMNTEAFF
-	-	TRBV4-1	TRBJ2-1	TGCGCCAGCAGCCAAGGGCAGGCCGCCTACAATGAGCAGTTCTTC	CASSQGQAAYNEQFF
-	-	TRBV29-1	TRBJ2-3	TGCAGCGTTGGGGCAGCCCAGACAGATACGCAGTATTTT	CSVGAAQTDTQYF
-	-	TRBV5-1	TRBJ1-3	TGCGCCAGCAGCGAGGTGTCTGGAAACACCATATATTTT	CASSEVSGNTIYF
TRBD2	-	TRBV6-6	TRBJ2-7	TGTGCCAGCAGTGGAACCGGGACTAGCGGCTACGAGCAGTACTTC	CASSGTGTSGYEQYF
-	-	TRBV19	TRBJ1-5	TGTGCCAGTAGTATAGATAAAAATCAGCCCCAGCATTTT	CASSIDKNQPQHF
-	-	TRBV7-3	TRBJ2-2	TGTGCCAGCAGCTTTGGCACACCCGGGGAGCTGTTTTTT	CASSFGTPGELFF
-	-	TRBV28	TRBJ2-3	TGTGCCAGCAGTTTGACTAGTAATACGCAGTATTTT	CASSLTSNTQYF
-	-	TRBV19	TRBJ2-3	TGTGCCAGTAGCTTCCCCAGGGGCAGGGTCGTCAGCACAGATACGCAGTATTTT	CASSFPRGRVVSTDTQYF
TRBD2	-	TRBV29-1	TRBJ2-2	TGCAGCGTTGACAGCGGGGGGGCGATTGGCACCGGGGAGCTGTTTTTT	CSVDSGGAIGTGELFF
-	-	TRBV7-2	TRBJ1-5	TGTGCCAGCAGCTTAGGCACTGGGGGCGGCAATCAGCCCCAGCATTTT	CASSLGTGGGNQPQHF
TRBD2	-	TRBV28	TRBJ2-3	TGTGCCAGCAGTTTATTTTTGAGACTAGCGGGGGGGCAGACAGATACGCAGTATTTT	CASSLFLRLAGGQTDTQYF
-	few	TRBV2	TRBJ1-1	TGTGCCAGTGACAGACAGAACACTGAAGCTTTCTTT	CASDRQNTEAFF
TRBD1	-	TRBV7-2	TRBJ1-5	TGTGCCAGCAGCTTGGGCGACAGGGGGCTTTGGCAGCCCCAGCATTTT	CASSLGDRGLWQPQHF
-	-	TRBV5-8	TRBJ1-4	TGTGCCAGCAGCTTGCGGCAGACATTTAATGAAAAACTGTTTTTT	CASSLRQTFNEKLFF
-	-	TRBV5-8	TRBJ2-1	TGTGCCAGCAGCTTGGGACTCTACAATGAGCAGTTCTTC	CASSLGLYNEQFF
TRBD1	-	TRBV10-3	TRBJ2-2	TGTGCCATCAGTAGCAGGGACAGGGGCGACACCGGGGAGCTGTTTTTT	CAISSRDRGDTGELFF
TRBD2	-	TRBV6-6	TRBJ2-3	TGTGCCAGCAGTTACCCAAACGGGGGGAATACGCAGTATTTT	CASSYPNGGNTQYF
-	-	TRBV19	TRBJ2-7	TGTGCCAGTAGCAGGGGAGCTCATGGACCTTACGAGCAGTACTTC	CASSRGAHGPYEQYF
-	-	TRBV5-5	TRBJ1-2	TGTGCCAGCAGCCCCCCGGGTTCTAACTATGGCTACACCTTC	CASSPPGSNYGYTF
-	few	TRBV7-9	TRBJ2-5	TGTGCCAGCAGCCCCCGAGCGGCGGGCGGGGAGACCCAGTACTTC	CASSPRAAGGETQYF
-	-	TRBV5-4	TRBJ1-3	TGTGCCAGCAGCTCATCCGGGACAGGAAACACCATATATTTT	CASSSSGTGNTIYF
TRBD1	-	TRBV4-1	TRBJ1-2	TGCGCCAGCAGCCAACCCGGACAGGGTCGTAACTATGGCTACACCTTC	CASSQPGQGRNYGYTF
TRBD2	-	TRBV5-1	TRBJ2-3	TGCGCCAGCAGCTTGTTCGGGGGGGCAAATACGCAGTATTTT	CASSLFGGANTQYF
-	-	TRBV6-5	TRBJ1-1	TGTGCCAGCAGCCCCGGACAGCGAATTGAAGCTTTCTTT	CASSPGQRIEAFF
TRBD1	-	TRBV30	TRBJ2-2	TGTGCCTGGACCGAGGGGACAGCGAACACCGGGGAGCTGTTTTTT	CAWTEGTANTGELFF
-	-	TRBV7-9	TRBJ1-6	TGTGCCAGCAGACCCGAGGAGGGCTCCTATAATTCCCCCCTCCACTTT	CASRPEEGSYNSPLHF
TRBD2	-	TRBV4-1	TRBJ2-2	TGCGCCAGCAGCCACCGACTAGCGGGAACCACCGGGGAGCTGTTTTTT	CASSHRLAGTTGELFF
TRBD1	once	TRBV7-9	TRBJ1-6	TGTGCCAGCAGCGCCGGGACAGGGAATAATTCACCCCTCCACTTT	CASSAGTGNNSPLHF
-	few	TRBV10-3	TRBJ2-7	TGTGCCATCAGACAGGGTCCAGAATCCTACGAGCAGTACTTC	CAIRQGPESYEQYF
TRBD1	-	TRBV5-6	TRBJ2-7	TGTGCCAGCAGCTTGGGGGACAGAAGCTACGAGCAGTACTTC	CASSLGDRSYEQYF
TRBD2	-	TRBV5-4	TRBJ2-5	TGTGCCAGCAGCTTGGGCCCAGCGGGGGGGCCGGGAGAGACCCAGTACTTC	CASSLGPAGGPGETQYF
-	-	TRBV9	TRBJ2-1	TGTGCCAGCAGCGTACAGGGGCTAAATGAGCAGTTCTTC	CASSVQGLNEQFF
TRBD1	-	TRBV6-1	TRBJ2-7	TGTGCCAGCAAAATAGGCGGGACAGGGAGCGTTTGGCAGTACTTC	CASKIGGTGSVWQYF
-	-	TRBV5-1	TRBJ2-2	TGCGCCAGCAGCTTGCTTGACAGGAGGAACACCGGGGAGCTGTTTTTT	CASSLLDRRNTGELFF